Below, 3 T cell receptor beta chains from the same sample are listed, as sequenced in a study of cytomegalovirus exposure and HLA in healthy donors. Both 60 Vbeta primers and 13 Jbeta primers went into the PCR. Clones were read by immunoSEQ multiplex PCR, and TCRdb kept only the in-frame ones, dropping some. The sample has over 200,000 clones; more than 60% are singletons. Input material: PBMCs. These receptor sequences come from a woman in her fifties or sixties in good health and CMV-seropositive.

A few counts support this clone. V and J are TRBV7-8 and TRBJ1-5; possibly TRBD1 for D (6 bases). V gave up 4 bases and J gave up 6 bases, with 13 bases separating them. Germline lookup yields CDR1 SGHVS and CDR2 FQNEAQ. The CDR3 consists of 14 residues. CDR3 bases: TGTGCCAGCAGCTCCCTACAGGGACCTCAGCCCCAGCATTTT. Amino acids: CASSSLQGPQPQHF.

This clone was seen a single time. The chain is built from TRBV5-1 and TRBJ2-7; D unresolved. V was shortened by 3 bases and J by 5 bases, with 15 bases between the two germline ends. CDR1 and CDR2 (germline): SGHRS, YFSETQ. The CDR3 extends over 14 amino acids. CDR3 residues: CASSSRTVSNEQYF. As DNA, the CDR3 is TGCGCCAGCAGCTCGAGAACAGTTTCCAACGAGCAGTACTTC.

The chain couples TRBV5-1 to TRBJ2-5; D perhaps matches TRBD2 (6 bases). The J call may be wrong; the DNA end is better matched by TRBJ2-7. CDR3 length equals 15 residues. CDR1 SGHRS and CDR2 YFSETQ come from the germline V gene. CDR3 bases: TGCGCCAGCAGCCCACCGGAGGGCAGTGTCAACGAGCAGTACTTC. Translated, it gives CASSPPEGSVNEQYF.